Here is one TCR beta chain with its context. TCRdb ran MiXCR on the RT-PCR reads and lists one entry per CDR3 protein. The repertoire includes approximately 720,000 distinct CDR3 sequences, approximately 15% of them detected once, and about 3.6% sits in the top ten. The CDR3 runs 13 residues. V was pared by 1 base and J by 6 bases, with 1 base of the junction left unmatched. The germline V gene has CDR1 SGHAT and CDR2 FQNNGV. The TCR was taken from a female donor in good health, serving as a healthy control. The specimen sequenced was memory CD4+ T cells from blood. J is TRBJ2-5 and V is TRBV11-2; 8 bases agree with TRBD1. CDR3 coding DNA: TGTGCCAGCAGCTTAGGCAGGGGGCAGACCCAGTACTTC. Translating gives CASSLGRGQTQYF.